These 26 T cell receptor beta chains originate from one sample sequenced in a study of T-cell reconstitution after alpha-beta-depleted transplantation in children. During its preparation, the TCRbeta library received unique molecular identifiers. Each CDR3 protein is one row after TCRdb ran MiXCR on the PCR reads. The data contain 120,000 or so distinct CDR3 sequences, under 30% of them singletons. The specimen was PBMCs, mostly from graft donor cells, collected 180 days after TCRalphabeta/CD19-depleted stem cell transplant. All receptors derive from a male patient aged 2-9 years who had a stem cell transplant for chronic granulomatous disease, so the T cells may come from the graft donor.

This clonotype has a handful of counts. This CDR3 reads CASSGWGKGSDNEQFF. The CDR3 bases are TGCGCCAGCAGCGGATGGGGGAAGGGGTCAGACAATGAGCAGTTCTTC. The V and J genes are TRBV5-1 and TRBJ2-1; tentatively, D is TRBD1 or TRBD2 (5 bases each). The germline V and J ends were trimmed by 4 bases and 5 bases, with 19 bases remaining between them. Germline V CDR1 and CDR2: SGHRS, YFSETQ. CDR3 length: 16 amino acids.

This clonotype showed up many times. The J gene is TRBJ2-7, the V gene TRBV5-1, with TRBD1 identical over 8 bases. Germline CDR1 SGHRS, CDR2 YFSETQ. V lost 0 bases to trimming and J lost 5 bases; unmatched junction nucleotides: 10. This CDR3 has 16 residues. CDR3 nucleotides: TGCGCCAGCAGCTTGGGATGGACAGGGTGGAAGGACGAGCAGTACTTC. As protein: CASSLGWTGWKDEQYF.

This clonotype was detected ten times or more. J is TRBJ2-7 and V is TRBV19, with 8 bases fitting TRBD1. The CDR3 is made up of 13 amino acids. V lost 5 bases, J lost 3 bases, and 3 bases stayed unmatched. Germline values: CDR1 LNHDA, CDR2 SQIVND (reference sequence). DNA for the CDR3: TGTGCCAGTAGTGGCAGGGGGCTCTACGAGCAGTACTTC. Protein product: CASSGRGLYEQYF.

This clonotype occurred many times. This chain connects TRBV12-3 or TRBV12-4 to TRBJ2-7, with TRBD1 identical over 8 bases. V trimming: 4 bases; J trimming: 4 bases; junction bases outside the gene matches: 6. This CDR3 has 14 amino acids. The CDR3 DNA sequence: TGTGCCAGCAGTTCCTCCGGGACAGGATACGAGCAGTACTTC. Amino acid sequence: CASSSSGTGYEQYF.

The sample holds many counts of this clonotype. The J gene is TRBJ1-2, the V gene TRBV12-3 or TRBV12-4; TRBD1 matches at 8 bases. V trimming: 5 bases; J trimming: 11 bases; junction bases outside the gene matches: 10. This CDR3 is built from 13 residues. CDR3 DNA sequence: TGTGCCAGCAGTCCCCGGACAGGGACGAGGTACACCTTC. This encodes CASSPRTGTRYTF.

About this clonotype itself: The conserved final phenylalanine or tryptophan is absent from the CDR3, which likely points to a read error. The V gene is TRBV24-1, the J gene TRBJ2-3; 7 bases are shared with TRBD1. CDR1 and CDR2 from the germline V gene are KGHDR and SFDVKD. The CDR3 extends over 13 amino acids. The V segment lost 9 bases and the J segment 2 bases; nucleotides outside the gene matches: 4. The DNA of the CDR3 is TGTGCCACCGTCGACAGGGTCACAGATACGCAGTATTCT. This gives the protein CATVDRVTDTQYS.

There are many counts of this clonotype. CDR3 DNA sequence: TGCAGTGCTAAACGGCTAGCGGGGGGACTCCAAGAGACCCAGTACTTC. It is translated as CSAKRLAGGLQETQYF. The chain is built from TRBV20-1 and TRBJ2-5; 11 nucleotides agree with TRBD2. Germline CDR1 is DFQATT and CDR2 is SNEGSKA (reference sequence). The trim removed 4 bases at V and 1 base at J, leaving 8 bases unmatched. The CDR3 totals 16 residues.

This clonotype was counted only a few times. The chain employs TRBV7-6 and TRBJ2-7, with unresolved D. The length of the CDR3 is 14 residues. Germline V gives CDR1 SGHVS, CDR2 FNYEAQ. V lost 3 bases and J 3 bases, leaving 12 bases between the germline ends. CDR3 residues: CASSLTAVGYEQYF. The CDR3, as DNA: TGTGCCAGCAGCTTGACGGCCGTCGGCTACGAGCAGTACTTC.

V usage is TRBV3-1 and J usage is TRBJ1-3; TRBD1 is a possible D gene (5 bases). V was clipped by 1 base and J by 5 bases, with 12 bases between them. The germline gives CDR1 LGHDT, CDR2 YNNKEL (reference sequence). The CDR3 runs to 15 residues. CDR3 amino acids: CASSQGAGPRNTIYF. CDR3 nucleotide sequence: TGTGCCAGCAGCCAAGGGGCGGGACCCAGAAACACCATATATTTT.

This clonotype appeared a few times. The V and J genes are TRBV5-1 and TRBJ2-2; D call uncertain. This CDR3 region has 15 residues. Trimming removed 2 bases from V and 5 bases from J, with 13 bases in between. CDR1 SGHRS and CDR2 YFSETQ come from the germline V gene. This chain's CDR3 is CASSFNGLGTGELFF. The CDR3, as DNA: TGCGCCAGCAGCTTTAACGGCCTTGGTACCGGGGAGCTGTTTTTT.

This clonotype was seen at least ten times. J is TRBJ2-7 and V is TRBV5-6; 9 bases line up with TRBD1. There are 15 residues in the CDR3. J lost 7 bases, V lost 3 bases, and 11 bases had no gene match. CDR1 SGHDT and CDR2 YYEEEE come from the germline V gene. Here the CDR3 reads CASSSRPGQGWEQYF. The DNA for the CDR3 is TGTGCCAGCAGCTCTCGACCGGGACAGGGTTGGGAGCAGTACTTC.

The chain couples TRBV24-1 to TRBJ2-1, with D uncertain. V lost 0 bases and J 8 bases, leaving 7 bases between the germline ends. CDR1 and CDR2 (germline): KGHDR, SFDVKD. The CDR3 is 13 amino acids. In DNA, the CDR3 is TGTGCCACCAGTGATTTGCTGGGTTATGAGCAGTTCTTC. It encodes CATSDLLGYEQFF.

The rearrangement links TRBV29-1 to TRBJ2-3, with 8 bases fitting TRBD2. This CDR3 has 15 residues. Germline CDR1 reads SQVTM; CDR2 reads ANQGSEA. V gave up 2 bases and J gave up 1 base; unmatched junction bases: 5. The CDR3 nucleotides are TGCAGCGTTGAAAGAGCGGGAGCGGGCACAGATACGCAGTATTTT. This translates into CSVERAGAGTDTQYF.

This clonotype was seen ten or more times. The V call is TRBV20-1, the J call TRBJ2-3; 10 positions match TRBD1. V lost 5 bases and J lost 4; bases outside the gene matches: 6. The CDR3 loop spans 14 amino acids. CDR1 is DFQATT, CDR2 SNEGSKA, per germline (reference sequence). CDR3 nucleotide sequence: TGCAGTGCTTGGACAGGGGGAGGAGCAGATACGCAGTATTTT. Translating gives CSAWTGGGADTQYF.

V gene TRBV6-1 combines with J gene TRBJ2-3; TRBD1 or TRBD2 may be the D gene (5 bases each). The length of the CDR3 is 13 residues. V was clipped by 8 bases and J by 3 bases, with 12 bases between them. Germline CDR1 is MNHNS and CDR2 is SASEGT. The CDR3 DNA follows: TGTGCCAGCGGGACCCCAGGTACAGATACGCAGTATTTT. Amino acid sequence: CASGTPGTDTQYF.

This clonotype was counted many times. The V and J genes are TRBV20-1 and TRBJ2-1, with 9 bases matching TRBD1. Germline V gives CDR1 DFQATT, CDR2 SNEGSKA (reference sequence). Trimming took 2 bases from V and 3 from J; bases not matched to a gene: 11. The CDR3 has 17 residues. Here the CDR3 reads CSARPYGTGGRYNEQFF. CDR3 nucleotides: TGCAGTGCTAGACCCTACGGCACAGGGGGCCGCTACAATGAGCAGTTCTTC.

This clonotype was picked up many times. The chain combines TRBV5-1 with TRBJ2-1, with TRBD2 as a possible D gene (6 bases). The CDR3 is 13 amino acids. Germline V lookup: CDR1 SGHRS, CDR2 YFSETQ. V was clipped by 6 bases and J by 2 bases, with 9 bases between them. The CDR3 sequence: CASNGGPYNEQFF. The CDR3 DNA follows: TGCGCCAGCAACGGGGGACCCTACAATGAGCAGTTCTTC.

The V gene is TRBV20-1, the J gene TRBJ2-7, with D perhaps matching TRBD1 (6 bases). The CDR3 sequence is 16 residues long. Germline CDR1 reads DFQATT; CDR2 reads SNEGSKA (reference sequence). V lost 5 bases and J 4 bases, leaving 24 bases between the germline ends. CDR3 sequence (DNA): TGCAGTGCTCGCCTACCCCCGGGACAAGCATCTTACGAGCAGTACTTC. Translating gives CSARLPPGQASYEQYF.

This clonotype was seen more than once but under ten times. The CDR3 DNA reads as TGTGCCGCGGCCTCCGAGCAGTACTTC. This sequence encodes CAAASEQYF. The rearrangement uses TRBV28 and TRBJ2-7; D call uncertain. The CDR3 spans 9 residues. Germline CDR1 reads MDHEN; CDR2 reads SYDVKM. Between the trimmed V and J ends, which lost 11 bases and 6 bases, there was a span of 8 bases. Full variable domain (missing parts from reference TRBV28 and TRBJ2-7): DVKVTQSSRYLVKRTGEKVFLECVQDMDHENMFWYRQDPGLGLRLIYFSYDVKMKEKGDIPEGYSVSREKKERFSLILESASTNQTSMYLCAAASEQYFGPGTRLTVT.

The V call is TRBV12-5, the J call TRBJ2-2, with TRBD1 matching over 8 bases. Germline CDR1 reads LGHNT; CDR2 reads FRNRAP. The CDR3 is 18 residues long. V lost 2 bases, J lost 1 base, and 9 bases stayed unmatched. The CDR3 coding sequence is TGTGCTAGTGGTTTGATACCTTGGACAGGGATGAACACCGGGGAGCTGTTTTTT. This encodes CASGLIPWTGMNTGELFF. The variable domain in full, with the rest retrieved from reference TRBV12-5 and TRBJ2-2, is DARVTQTPRHKVTEMGQEVTMRCQPILGHNTVFWYRQTMMQGLELLAYFRNRAPLDDSGMPKDRFSAEMPDATLATLKIQPSEPRDSAVYFCASGLIPWTGMNTGELFFGEGSRLTVL.

This clonotype was seen more than once but under ten times. CDR3 bases: TGCAGTGCGATCGCTAGCGGGGCCACCTACGAGCAGTACTTC. Translation gives CSAIASGATYEQYF. The V and J genes are TRBV20-1 and TRBJ2-7, with TRBD2 identical over 9 bases. Trimming removed 6 bases from V and 2 bases from J; junction bases left unmatched: 8. In germline, CDR1 is DFQATT, CDR2 SNEGSKA (reference sequence). The CDR3 extends over 14 amino acids.

On this clonotype: Possible read error: a much larger clone is one base away. The V call is TRBV20-1, the J call TRBJ2-3; D remains ambiguous. V was clipped by 7 bases and J by 2 bases, with 13 bases between them. Germline CDR1 DFQATT, CDR2 SNEGSKA (reference sequence). There are 13 residues in the CDR3. The CDR3 nucleotides are TGCAGTGGGGATACGGACCTCACAGATACGCAGTATTTT. This gives the protein CSGDTDLTDTQYF.

A few counts support this clonotype. The chain joins TRBV5-5 to TRBJ2-1, with TRBD1 as a possible D gene (6 bases). This CDR3 comprises 14 residues. Looked up from germline, CDR1 is SGHKS and CDR2 is YYEKEE (reference sequence). V was clipped by 4 bases and J by 7 bases, with 15 bases between them. The CDR3 coding sequence is TGTGCCAGCAGCCTTATTTGGGGGCAAAATGAGCAGTTCTTC. Amino acids: CASSLIWGQNEQFF.

This clonotype showed up many times. This rearrangement joins TRBV10-2 to TRBJ2-3; tentatively, D is TRBD2 (6 bases). There are 15 residues in the CDR3. The germline V gene has CDR1 WSHSY and CDR2 SAAADI. V lost 8 bases to trimming and J lost 3 bases, with 18 bases between them. CDR3 coding DNA: TGCGCCAGCCTTAATAGCGAGGCGGGGACAGATACGCAGTATTTT. Its protein is CASLNSEAGTDTQYF.

This CDR3 reads CATSNTRSTDTQYF. The CDR3 DNA sequence: TGTGCCACCAGTAACACCCGGAGCACAGATACGCAGTATTTT. The chain uses TRBV24-1 and TRBJ2-3; the D is unclear. The germline V gene encodes CDR1 KGHDR and CDR2 SFDVKD. Trimming stripped 6 bases from V and 0 bases from J, with 9 bases between. The CDR3 loop spans 14 amino acids.

This clonotype was found many times. The chain combines TRBV6-5 with TRBJ2-5; TRBD2 is a possible D gene (5 bases). CDR1 and CDR2 (germline): MNHEY, SVGAGI. This CDR3 is built from 11 residues. V was cut by 5 bases and J by 4 bases, with 5 bases left in between. CDR3 residues: CASSGGETQYF. The CDR3 DNA reads TGTGCCAGCAGTGGAGGAGAGACCCAGTACTTC.